Each of the 20 T cell receptor beta chains below was sequenced from the same sample in a study of patients and donors after allogeneic stem cell transplantation. TCRdb re-called the RT-PCR reads with MiXCR, one entry per CDR3 protein. The table has 70,000 to 100,000 distinct CDR3 sequences, roughly 5.1% seen once. Sequenced: blood, either unsorted or a sorted T cell fraction (not recorded which). These receptors all stem from a human donor who was either an allogeneic HSCT recipient or a stem cell or donor lymphocyte infusion donor (not recorded which). It is not recorded whose cells these are; they may come from a transplant donor.

This clonotype was detected a few times. The rearrangement links TRBV2 to TRBJ2-2, with TRBD2 matching over 8 bases. The CDR3 totals 14 residues. Unmatched junction bases numbered 2, after V lost 4 bases and J lost 4 bases. Per the germline V gene, CDR1 is SNHLY and CDR2 is FYNNEI. CDR3 loop: CASSGGLVTGELFF. In DNA form, the CDR3 reads TGTGCCAGCAGTGGGGGACTAGTCACCGGGGAGCTGTTTTTT.

The genes are TRBV12-3 or TRBV12-4 and TRBJ2-2; 7 bases line up with TRBD1. CDR3 size: 15 residues. The V and J ends lost 8 bases and 2 bases, in that order; junction bases with no gene match: 8. The CDR3 region is CASLRPGGNTGELFF. The CDR3 coding sequence is TGTGCCAGCTTGAGGCCAGGGGGAAACACCGGGGAGCTGTTTTTT.

The chain has TRBV12-3 or TRBV12-4 and TRBJ2-1; D gene ambiguous. Trimming removed 6 bases from V and 6 bases from J, with 6 bases in between. The CDR3 consists of 11 residues. This CDR3 reads CASRSGNEQFF. The CDR3 coding sequence is TGTGCCAGCAGATCGGGCAATGAGCAGTTCTTC.

The chain couples TRBV11-3 to TRBJ1-5; D not resolved. This CDR3 has 13 residues. Trimming removed 3 bases at V and 6 bases at J, with 9 bases between. Germline-derived CDR1 and CDR2 are SGHNT and YENEEA. The CDR3 coding sequence is TGTGCCAGCAGCTTCTTTTATGGTCAGCCCCAGCATTTT. This translates into CASSFFYGQPQHF.

This clonotype came up many times. This chain uses TRBV20-1 with TRBJ2-7; the D gene is possibly TRBD2 (5 bases). V lost 3 bases, J lost 0 bases, and 12 bases lay in between. Germline-derived CDR1 and CDR2 are DFQATT and SNEGSKA (reference sequence). The CDR3 is 14 amino acids. CDR3 residues: CSASRTSFSYEQYF. The DNA for the CDR3 is TGCAGTGCTAGTCGGACTTCCTTCTCCTACGAGCAGTACTTC.

By share, this clonotype counts as medium-sized (0.01 to 0.1%). This chain connects TRBV19 to TRBJ2-2; D ambiguous. Germline CDR1 is LNHDA and CDR2 is SQIVND (reference sequence). V lost 7 bases, J lost 5 bases, and 14 bases lay in between. The CDR3 runs 14 residues. In DNA form, the CDR3 reads TGTGCCAGTACCCAGGACCTGACTACCGGGGAGCTGTTTTTT. Translated, it gives CASTQDLTTGELFF.

This clonotype was picked up many times. The chain combines TRBV18 with TRBJ1-1; D uncertain. The CDR3 sequence is 14 residues long. CDR1 is KGHSH and CDR2 is LQKENI in the germline V gene. Trimming stripped 6 bases from V and 0 bases from J, with 11 bases between. Here the CDR3 DNA reads TGTGCCAGCTCCGGTCTAGCCATGAACACTGAAGCTTTCTTT. Translation: CASSGLAMNTEAFF.

The V and J genes are TRBV9 and TRBJ1-2; 8 nucleotides align to TRBD1. CDR3 size: 14 residues. The V gene's germline CDR1 is SGDLS and CDR2 YYNGEE. After removal of 2 bases from V and 8 bases from J, the junction contained 8 bases not matched to a gene. The CDR3 loop reads CASSVGQGTSGYTF. CDR3 DNA sequence: TGTGCCAGCAGCGTCGGACAGGGAACCAGCGGCTACACCTTC. The full variable domain, in which reference TRBV9 and TRBJ1-2 provide the parts outside the CDR3, is DSGVTQTPKHLITATGQRVTLRCSPRSGDLSVYWYQQSLDQGLQFLIQYYNGEERAKGNILERFSAQQFPDLHSELNLSSLELGDSALYFCASSVGQGTSGYTFGSGTRLTVV.

This clonotype appeared a few times. This chain connects TRBV12-3 or TRBV12-4 to TRBJ2-3; D not certain. Trimming took 6 bases from V and 3 from J, leaving 16 bases between them. This CDR3 is built from 15 residues. The DNA for the CDR3 is TGTGCCAGCAGCTCTTTCGATAGTCGAACAGATACGCAGTATTTT. It specifies CASSSFDSRTDTQYF.

This clonotype came up many times. The chain has TRBV29-1 and TRBJ1-2, with TRBD1 matching over 10 bases. Trimming took 2 bases from V and 8 from J; bases not matched to a gene: 5. CDR3 length equals 13 residues. Germline V gene data show CDR1 as SQVTM and CDR2 as ANQGSEA. Here the CDR3 DNA reads TGCAGCGTTGAACGGGACAGGGGTTCGGGCTACACCTTC. Translating gives CSVERDRGSGYTF.

The chain is built from TRBV29-1 and TRBJ2-2; possibly TRBD1 or TRBD2 for D (5 bases each). With 5 bases removed from V and 6 bases from J, the gap between germline ends came to 13 bases. Per the germline V gene, CDR1 is SQVTM and CDR2 is ANQGSEA. The CDR3 is 13 amino acids. CDR3 nucleotide sequence: TGCAGCGTTAAGTTCGTGGGGGCCGGGGAGCTGTTTTTT. It encodes CSVKFVGAGELFF.

This clonotype was seen repeatedly, ten times or more. The chain has TRBV18 and TRBJ2-5; 9 bases line up with TRBD1. Germline V CDR1 and CDR2: KGHSH, LQKENI. With V trimmed by 1 base and J by 0 bases, 3 bases remained unmatched. The CDR3 extends over 16 amino acids. The CDR3 sequence is CASSPRQGGYQETQYF. For the CDR3, the DNA is TGTGCCAGCTCACCACGACAGGGGGGGTACCAAGAGACCCAGTACTTC. Full variable domain (remainder filled in from reference TRBV18 and TRBJ2-5): NAGVMQNPRHLVRRRGQEARLRCSPMKGHSHVYWYRQLPEEGLKFMVYLQKENIIDESGMPKERFSAEFPKEGPSILRIQQVVRGDSAAYFCASSPRQGGYQETQYFGPGTRLLVL.

In this sample, this clonotype turned up many times. The chain uses TRBV12-3 or TRBV12-4 and TRBJ1-2, with D unresolved. The germline V and J ends were trimmed by 4 bases and 8 bases, with 17 bases remaining between them. There are 14 residues in the CDR3. CDR3 residues: CASSSKTPWRGYTF. The CDR3 DNA reads TGTGCCAGCAGTTCCAAAACACCCTGGAGAGGCTACACCTTC.

On this clonotype itself: Here the CDR3 omits its conserved ending phenylalanine or tryptophan, so a read error is the likely source. The chain combines TRBV18 with TRBJ2-1; 7 bases align to TRBD2. The CDR3 has 16 amino acids. V dropped 0 bases and J dropped 0; count of bases not matched to a gene: 2. Germline V gene sequence: CDR1 KGHSH, CDR2 LQKENI. The CDR3 DNA reads as TGTGCCAGCTCACCACCGGGAGGGAGCTCCTACAATGAGCAGTTCTCC. Protein: CASSPPGGSSYNEQFS.

The chain employs TRBV7-9 and TRBJ2-3, with D maybe TRBD2 (6 bases). The CDR3 runs 12 residues. The V end was cut by 6 bases, the J end by 5 bases, with 9 bases between. The V gene's germline CDR1 is SEHNR and CDR2 FQNEAQ (reference sequence). CDR3 sequence (DNA): TGTGCCAGCAGGGCGGAGGGAGATACGCAGTATTTT. Residues: CASRAEGDTQYF.

The chain links TRBV21-1 to TRBJ1-3; the D segment call TRBD1 is taken from the table without a DNA check. TRBV21-1 is noted as a pseudogene. There are 14 residues in the CDR3. The CDR3, as DNA: TGTGCCAGCAGCAGACAGGTCTCTGGAAACACCATATATTTT. This encodes CASSRQVSGNTIYF.

This clonotype appeared many times. The V call is TRBV3-1, the J call TRBJ2-1; no reliable D call. The V end was cut by 2 bases, the J end by 3 bases, with 8 bases between. The CDR3 runs to 14 residues. Per germline, CDR1 LGHDT and CDR2 YNNKEL (reference sequence). The CDR3 coding sequence is TGTGCCAGCAGCCAAAGACTCGACTACAATGAGCAGTTCTTC. Amino acid sequence: CASSQRLDYNEQFF.

This clonotype was counted many times. V is TRBV3-1 and J is TRBJ1-2; no reliable D call. CDR1 and CDR2 (germline): LGHDT, YNNKEL (reference sequence). Trimming left V 0 bases short and J 8 bases short, with 10 bases between. This CDR3 spans 13 amino acids. CDR3 coding DNA: TGTGCCAGCAGCCAAGAGGCCGCTGTAGGCTACACCTTC. This translates into CASSQEAAVGYTF.

Ten or more counts support this clonotype. The V and J genes are TRBV29-1 and TRBJ1-1; 7 bases fit TRBD1. The V gene end was trimmed by 7 bases and the J gene end by 7 bases; junction bases not matched to a gene: 3. This CDR3 has 10 amino acids. The germline CDR1 and CDR2 sequences are SQVTM and ANQGSEA. CDR3 coding DNA: TGCAGCGCCGGGACAGATGAAGCTTTCTTT. Protein: CSAGTDEAFF. The full variable domain, rest sourced from reference TRBV29-1 and TRBJ1-1, is SAVISQKPSRDICQRGTSLTIQCQVDSQVTMMFWYRQQPGQSLTLIATANQGSEATYESGFVIDKFPISRPNLTFSTLTVSNMSPEDSSIYLCSAGTDEAFFGQGTRLTVV.

This clonotype was seen ten or more times. V is TRBV30 and J is TRBJ2-5; D perhaps matches TRBD2 (6 bases). Germline loops: CDR1 GTSNPN, CDR2 SVGIG (reference sequence). The CDR3 totals 13 residues. Trimming took 2 bases from V and 1 from J, leaving 8 bases between them. CDR3 sequence reads: CAWSRGTQETQYF. The CDR3 DNA sequence: TGTGCCTGGAGTCGGGGGACCCAAGAGACCCAGTACTTC.